Following are 23 T cell receptor beta chains from one sample sequenced in a study of T cell responses to AZD1222 COVID-19 vaccine. Using immunoSEQ multiplex PCR, the repertoire was profiled, and TCRdb retains in-frame clones only, with some absent. The sample lists more than 85,000 clones, more than 70% occurring once. This sample comprised peripheral blood, obtained 28 days after the second AZD1222 dose. These receptors originate from an adult who received the AZD1222 COVID-19 vaccine.

This rearrangement joins TRBV2 to TRBJ2-1; the D gene could be TRBD1 or TRBD2 (5 bases each). CDR3 length: 13 amino acids. Trimming shortened V by 4 bases and J by 4 bases, and 8 bases separated the two germline ends. Germline V gene sequence: CDR1 SNHLY, CDR2 FYNNEI. This CDR3 is CASSGQRYNEQFF. CDR3 coding DNA: TGTGCCAGCAGTGGACAGCGGTACAATGAGCAGTTCTTC.

The chain is built from TRBV7-3 and TRBJ2-3; 8 bases align to TRBD2. This CDR3 spans 12 amino acids. Trimming removed 5 bases from V and 11 bases from J; junction bases left unmatched: 6. Germline lookup yields CDR1 SGHTA and CDR2 FQGTGA. CDR3 sequence: CASSAGTSWQYF. CDR3 DNA sequence: TGTGCCAGCAGCGCCGGGACTAGTTGGCAGTATTTT.

The V gene is TRBV28, the J gene TRBJ2-3; the D gene is possibly TRBD1 (6 bases). Germline V gene data show CDR1 as MDHEN and CDR2 as SYDVKM. This CDR3 region has 14 residues. V was trimmed by 5 bases and J by 2 bases, leaving 11 bases between them. This CDR3 reads CASSKTGITDTQYF. CDR3 coding DNA: TGTGCCAGCAGTAAGACAGGTATCACAGATACGCAGTATTTT. Full variable domain (rest looked up from reference TRBV28 and TRBJ2-3): DVKVTQSSRYLVKRTGEKVFLECVQDMDHENMFWYRQDPGLGLRLIYFSYDVKMKEKGDIPEGYSVSREKKERFSLILESASTNQTSMYLCASSKTGITDTQYFGPGTRLTVL.

This sequence joins TRBV30 and TRBJ1-1; tentative D call: TRBD1 (5 bases). CDR3 size: 12 residues. From germline, CDR1 is GTSNPN and CDR2 SVGIG (reference sequence). V was clipped by 4 bases and J by 4 bases, with 10 bases between them. CDR3 region: CAWNRGTTEAFF. The CDR3 DNA sequence: TGTGCCTGGAATCGGGGGACCACTGAAGCTTTCTTT. The variable domain in full, with the rest retrieved from reference TRBV30 and TRBJ1-1, is SQTIHQWPATLVQPVGSPLSLECTVEGTSNPNLYWYRQAAGRGLQLLFYSVGIGQISSEVPQNLSASRPQDRQFILSSKKLLLSDSGFYLCAWNRGTTEAFFGQGTRLTVV.

This clone was observed many times. The chain is built from TRBV6-2 or TRBV6-3 and TRBJ2-7, with TRBD2 matching 12 bases. The CDR3 covers 15 residues. From germline, CDR1 is MNHEY and CDR2 SVGEGT. The V gene end was trimmed by 6 bases and the J gene end by 7 bases; junction bases not matched to a gene: 10. CDR3 region: CASSIRTSGTGEQYF. CDR3 nucleotide sequence: TGTGCCAGCAGCATCCGGACTAGCGGGACCGGGGAGCAGTACTTC.

The chain has TRBV6-5 and TRBJ1-1; D is unresolved. Trimming took off 10 bases at V and 4 bases at J, with 13 bases between the two ends. The V gene's germline CDR1 is MNHEY and CDR2 SVGAGI. This CDR3 is 12 amino acids long. CDR3 nucleotide sequence: TGTGCCACCGGTCCCCCCGGCACTGAAGCTTTCTTT. Its protein product is CATGPPGTEAFF.

The CDR3 sequence is CASSPGQMNTEAFF. The CDR3 region has the DNA TGTGCCAGCAGCCCGGGACAGATGAACACTGAAGCTTTCTTT. The rearrangement uses TRBV13 and TRBJ1-1; 7 positions match TRBD1. There are 14 residues in the CDR3. Germline CDR1 and CDR2: PRHDT and FYEKMQ (reference sequence). The V gene end was trimmed by 5 bases and the J gene end by 0 bases; junction bases not matched to a gene: 3.

The CDR3 DNA reads as TGTGCCTGGAGCGGGGATGTCGACAGGGACACTGAAGCTTTCTTT. This gives the protein CAWSGDVDRDTEAFF. The chain is built from TRBV30 and TRBJ1-1; 7 bases match TRBD1. There are 15 residues in the CDR3. CDR1 and CDR2 (germline): GTSNPN, SVGIG (reference sequence). The V and J ends lost 3 bases and 3 bases, in that order; junction bases with no gene match: 10.

The chain recombines TRBV18 with TRBJ1-5; no clear D gene. Germline V gene lookup returns CDR1 KGHSH and CDR2 LQKENI. CDR3 length equals 18 residues. Trimming took off 2 bases at V and 0 bases at J, with 17 bases between the two ends. CDR3 DNA: TGTGCCAGCTCACCAGCGTCTCCCGCTCTTTATAGCAATCAGCCCCAGCATTTT. This gives the protein CASSPASPALYSNQPQHF.

The genes are TRBV4-3 and TRBJ1-1, with a tentative D call TRBD1 (5 bases). CDR3 size: 17 residues. V was cut by 0 bases and J by 3 bases, with 17 bases left in between. Per the germline V gene, CDR1 is LGHNA and CDR2 is YSLEER. CDR3 loop: CASSQDVRAAIDTEAFF. The CDR3 nucleotides are TGCGCCAGCAGCCAAGATGTCAGGGCGGCGATAGACACTGAAGCTTTCTTT.

In its sample, this clone was seen once. The chain employs TRBV19 and TRBJ2-1; TRBD2 matches 10 bases. The V gene's germline CDR1 is LNHDA and CDR2 SQIVND (reference sequence). The CDR3 is made up of 15 amino acids. V was pared by 4 bases and J by 0 bases, with 0 bases of the junction left unmatched. The CDR3 DNA is TGTGCCAGTAGTACTAGCGGGAGCTCCTACAATGAGCAGTTCTTC. Its protein product is CASSTSGSSYNEQFF.

CDR3 in DNA: TGTGCCACTAGACAGGGTGTAGGAGGTAAGGCCGAAGCTTTCTTT. Its protein is CATRQGVGGKAEAFF. This chain uses TRBV10-3 with TRBJ1-1; 7 bases agree with TRBD1. This CDR3 region has 15 residues. V was pared by 10 bases and J by 8 bases, with 19 bases of the junction left unmatched. Germline CDR1 ENHRY, CDR2 SYGVKD.

This clone came up a few times. This chain joins TRBV10-3 and TRBJ2-2; 8 nucleotides align to TRBD1. This CDR3 is 14 amino acids long. Germline CDR1 and CDR2: ENHRY and SYGVKD. Trimming at V came to 0 bases and at J to 6 bases, leaving 0 bases not matched to a gene. CDR3 in amino acids: CAISESTGAGELFF. The CDR3 bases are TGTGCCATCAGTGAGTCGACAGGGGCCGGGGAGCTGTTTTTT.

The chain employs TRBV27 and TRBJ2-2; possibly TRBD1 for D (6 bases). Germline lookup yields CDR1 MNHEY and CDR2 SMNVEV (reference sequence). CDR3 size: 16 residues. The germline V and J ends were trimmed by 2 bases and 5 bases, with 15 bases remaining between them. CDR3 sequence (DNA): TGTGCCAGCAGTTTAAAACAGGGCGGGTGGACCGGGGAGCTGTTTTTT. It translates to CASSLKQGGWTGELFF.

V usage is TRBV7-2 and J usage is TRBJ1-1, with TRBD1 matching over 7 bases. V lost 5 bases, J lost 0 bases, and 3 bases stayed unmatched. This CDR3 region has 14 residues. The germline V gene encodes CDR1 SGHTA and CDR2 FQGNSA. The CDR3 bases are TGTGCCAGCAGCCAGGACAGGATGAACACTGAAGCTTTCTTT. It encodes CASSQDRMNTEAFF.

The count of this clone is one. The CDR3 sequence: CASKNTGELFF. Written as DNA, the CDR3 is TGTGCCAGTAAGAACACCGGGGAGCTGTTTTTT. The rearrangement uses TRBV2 and TRBJ2-2; D ambiguous. CDR1 SNHLY and CDR2 FYNNEI come from the germline V gene. The CDR3 is 11 amino acids. Trimming stripped 9 bases from V and 1 base from J, with 3 bases between.

This chain's CDR3 is CASSSQSDEQYF. DNA for the CDR3: TGTGCCAGCAGTTCACAAAGCGACGAGCAGTACTTC. The chain carries TRBV28 and TRBJ2-7; the D is unclear. The CDR3 has 12 residues. V lost 4 bases to trimming and J lost 5 bases, with 9 bases between them. Germline lookup yields CDR1 MDHEN and CDR2 SYDVKM.

The genes are TRBV27 and TRBJ1-2; tentatively, D is TRBD1 (6 bases). The V end lost 4 bases, the J end lost 4 bases, and 16 bases lay between the germline ends. In germline, CDR1 is MNHEY, CDR2 SMNVEV (reference sequence). The CDR3 runs 15 residues. DNA of the CDR3: TGTGCCAGCAGTTCTTCCAGGGGATTGGGCTATGGCTACACCTTC. Residues: CASSSSRGLGYGYTF.

CDR3 in amino acids: CASSQGGKGAQAEKLFF. Here the CDR3 DNA reads TGCGCCAGCAGCCAGGGAGGAAAGGGGGCGCAGGCTGAAAAACTGTTTTTT. The rearrangement uses TRBV4-3 and TRBJ1-4, with 7 bases lining up with TRBD1. Germline CDR1 and CDR2: LGHNA and YSLEER. The CDR3 contains 17 residues. V shed 3 bases and J 7 bases; nucleotides not matched to a gene: 14.

The chain links TRBV7-9 to TRBJ2-3; 8 bases line up with TRBD2. Germline loops: CDR1 SEHNR, CDR2 FQNEAQ (reference sequence). The J segment lost 4 bases and the V segment lost 2 bases, leaving 5 bases of the junction unmatched. The CDR3 consists of 15 residues. The CDR3 region is CASSLTGGPADTQYF. DNA for the CDR3: TGTGCCAGCAGCTTAACGGGGGGGCCCGCAGATACGCAGTATTTT.

V usage is TRBV14 and J usage is TRBJ1-2, with no clear D. V lost 3 bases, J lost 7 bases, and 15 bases lay in between. The CDR3 has 14 amino acids. In germline, CDR1 is SGHDN, CDR2 FVKESK. The CDR3 DNA reads as TGTGCCAGCAGCCATTCCGGTAGTGGGGTTGGCTACACCTTC. Its translation is CASSHSGSGVGYTF.

The V and J genes are TRBV15 and TRBJ1-2; D call uncertain. Germline CDR1 reads LNHNV; CDR2 reads YYDKDF (reference sequence). CDR3 size: 17 residues. Trimming left V 1 base short and J 4 bases short, with 19 bases between. The CDR3 sequence: CATSRAESGTGFYGYTF. In DNA, the CDR3 is TGTGCCACCAGCAGAGCTGAATCCGGAACGGGTTTCTATGGCTACACCTTC.

The sample holds one count of this clone. CDR3 sequence reads: CASSVGLAGVEYEQYF. The CDR3 DNA is TGTGCCAGCAGCGTAGGACTAGCGGGAGTAGAGTACGAGCAGTACTTC. V is TRBV9 and J is TRBJ2-7; the match to TRBD2 covers 12 bases. This CDR3 has 16 amino acids. Germline V gives CDR1 SGDLS, CDR2 YYNGEE. With V trimmed by 0 bases and J by 4 bases, 5 bases remained unmatched.